The sequence of this TCR beta chain was determined in a study of blood T cell repertoires in COVID-19. Profiling relied on immunoSEQ multiplex PCR, and the TCRdb table lists in-frame clones only, not all of them. The sample has approximately 66,000 clones, around nine tenths seen once. Per germline, CDR1 GTSNPN and CDR2 SVGIG (reference sequence). The CDR3 sequence is 14 residues long. Trimming removed 4 bases from V and 0 bases from J, with 10 bases in between. Input material: peripheral blood. The chain carries TRBV30 and TRBJ1-3, with D uncertain. The clonotype was recovered from a woman aged 45 to 65 with active or convalescent COVID-19. For the CDR3, the DNA is TGTGCCTGGACCCACGGGAGCTCTGGAAACACCATATATTTT. This encodes CAWTHGSSGNTIYF.